A single sample is the source of the 24 T cell receptor beta chains below, sequenced in a study of blood T cell repertoires in COVID-19. Profiled with immunoSEQ multiplex PCR; TCRdb holds only in-frame clones, not every one. The sample carries a few hundred thousand clones, about 88% recorded once. Sequencing used peripheral blood. These receptors were taken from a woman aged 55-70 years with COVID-19, enrolled during active disease.

V is TRBV6-5 and J is TRBJ2-3; D remains unclear. CDR3 length equals 11 residues. CDR1 is MNHEY, CDR2 SVGAGI, per germline. Trimming took off 8 bases at V and 7 bases at J, with 10 bases between the two ends. The CDR3 DNA reads TGTGCCAGCGGAGAGGTTTATACGCAGTATTTT. This sequence encodes CASGEVYTQYF.

The chain links TRBV5-4 to TRBJ2-3; TRBD2 aligns across 13 bases. The CDR3 covers 16 residues. With V trimmed by 5 bases and J by 2 bases, 5 bases remained unmatched. Germline V gene data show CDR1 as SGHNT and CDR2 as YYREEE (reference sequence). The CDR3 bases are TGTGCCAGCAGATCCGGGACTAGCGGGGTCACAGATACGCAGTATTTT. As protein: CASRSGTSGVTDTQYF.

J is TRBJ2-7 and V is TRBV10-1, with 7 bases identical to TRBD1. The trim removed 4 bases at V and 0 bases at J, leaving 12 bases unmatched. CDR1 is WNHNN and CDR2 is SYGVQD in the germline V gene (reference sequence). The CDR3 runs to 17 residues. CDR3 sequence (DNA): TGCGCCAGCAGTGTTCGGTCGGGACAGCGAATCTCCTACGAGCAGTACTTC. Translating it yields CASSVRSGQRISYEQYF.

The rearrangement links TRBV27 to TRBJ2-7; no firm D call. There are 14 residues in the CDR3. CDR1 and CDR2 from the germline V gene are MNHEY and SMNVEV (reference sequence). V lost 0 bases and J 1 base, leaving 7 bases between the germline ends. The CDR3 spells CASSLSIRSYEQYF. In nucleotides, the CDR3 is TGTGCCAGCAGTTTATCGATCCGGTCCTACGAGCAGTACTTC.

The gene calls are TRBV12-3 or TRBV12-4 and TRBJ1-1; 8 positions agree with TRBD1. The junction had 7 bases not matched to a gene; V was cut back by 2 bases and J by 11 bases. CDR3 size: 13 residues. The CDR3 sequence: CASSLLTGASAFF. The DNA of the CDR3 is TGTGCCAGCAGTTTATTGACAGGGGCTAGTGCTTTCTTT.

The J gene is TRBJ2-7, the V gene TRBV3-1 (or the pseudogene TRBV3-2); 8 nucleotides match TRBD1. Germline V gene data show CDR1 as LGHDT and CDR2 as YNNKEL (reference sequence). This CDR3 has 17 residues. Losses at the gene ends were 4 bases for V and 2 bases for J; bases not matched to a gene: 13. CDR3 sequence: CASSPQGPGQVPYEQYF. CDR3 coding DNA: TGTGCCAGCAGCCCCCAGGGCCCGGGACAGGTCCCCTACGAGCAGTACTTC.

V gene TRBV19 combines with J gene TRBJ1-5; D may be TRBD1 (5 bases). The CDR3 runs to 13 residues. V lost 5 bases and J lost 7, with 12 bases in between. Germline CDR1 is LNHDA and CDR2 is SQIVND (reference sequence). The CDR3 reads CASSPGEGQPQHF. The CDR3 nucleotides read TGTGCCAGTAGTCCCGGGGAGGGGCAGCCCCAGCATTTT. The full variable domain, with the rest looked up from reference TRBV19 and TRBJ1-5, is DGGITQSPKYLFRKEGQNVTLSCEQNLNHDAMYWYRQDPGQGLRLIYYSQIVNDFQKGDIAEGYSVSREKKESFPLTVTSAQKNPTAFYLCASSPGEGQPQHFGDGTRLSIL.

V and J are TRBV4-3 and TRBJ1-2, with D possibly TRBD1 on 5 matching bases. The germline CDR1 and CDR2 sequences are LGHNA and YSLEER. The V and J ends lost 2 bases and 8 bases respectively, with 21 bases between them. The CDR3 runs 16 residues. This CDR3 is CASSQSKNRPAKGYTF. As DNA, the CDR3 is TGCGCCAGCAGCCAATCTAAAAACAGGCCTGCGAAAGGCTACACCTTC.

This chain connects TRBV10-3 to TRBJ2-3, with D possibly matching TRBD2 (5 bases). V was cut by 8 bases and J by 1 base, with 16 bases left in between. This CDR3 comprises 15 residues. Germline-derived CDR1 and CDR2 are ENHRY and SYGVKD. The CDR3 here is CAIHSGRRGTDTQYF. CDR3 coding DNA: TGTGCCATCCACAGCGGTAGGCGAGGCACAGATACGCAGTATTTT.

The CDR3 region is CASSLDNYRDRGLEAFF. In DNA form, the CDR3 reads TGTGCCAGCAGCTTAGATAATTATCGGGACAGGGGGCTTGAAGCTTTCTTT. The J gene is TRBJ1-1, the V gene TRBV11-3; 12 bases fit TRBD1. Losses at the gene ends were 0 bases for V and 7 bases for J; bases not matched to a gene: 9. The CDR3 totals 17 residues. In germline, CDR1 is SGHNT, CDR2 YENEEA.

The rearrangement joins TRBV19 to TRBJ1-2, with D possibly being TRBD1 (6 bases). CDR1 is LNHDA and CDR2 is SQIVND in the germline V gene (reference sequence). V was pared by 5 bases and J by 3 bases, with 13 bases between. The CDR3 has 14 amino acids. This CDR3 is CASSDIQGDYGYTF. DNA of the CDR3: TGTGCCAGTAGTGACATACAGGGAGACTATGGCTACACCTTC.

This clone has only one observation. The gene calls are TRBV19 and TRBJ1-3; unclear D gene. Germline assignment: CDR1 LNHDA and CDR2 SQIVND (reference sequence). Between the trimmed V and J ends, which lost 7 bases and 0 bases, there was a span of 13 bases. This CDR3 comprises 15 residues. The CDR3, as DNA: TGTGCCAGTAAATCACCGGGAGTCTCTGGAAACACCATATATTTT. This sequence encodes CASKSPGVSGNTIYF.

In its sample, this clone was seen once. The rearrangement links TRBV5-3 to TRBJ2-7; TRBD1 agrees at 9 bases. TRBV5-3 is labeled an ORF, and its function is uncertain. The V segment lost 2 bases and the J segment 4 bases; nucleotides outside the gene matches: 1. The CDR3 is 13 residues long. CDR3 nucleotide sequence: TGTGCCAGAAGCTTACAGGGGGCTTACGAGCAGTACTTC. Amino acids: CARSLQGAYEQYF.

The V call is TRBV28, the J call TRBJ1-1; D remains ambiguous. V was trimmed by 3 bases and J by 4 bases, leaving 12 bases between them. This CDR3 has 14 amino acids. Germline CDR1 MDHEN, CDR2 SYDVKM. The CDR3 DNA reads as TGTGCCAGCAGTTTGGCGGGGTCGGGCACTGAAGCTTTCTTT. Its translation: CASSLAGSGTEAFF.

J is TRBJ1-1 and V is TRBV4-1; D remains ambiguous. Trimming removed 3 bases from V and 4 bases from J, with 12 bases in between. This CDR3 contains 14 residues. In germline, CDR1 is MGHRA, CDR2 YSYEKL. The CDR3 sequence: CASSQYDRGTEAFF. The CDR3 nucleotides read TGCGCCAGCAGCCAGTACGATCGAGGCACTGAAGCTTTCTTT.

The chain recombines TRBV5-1 with TRBJ2-1; 8 positions match TRBD2. After removal of 0 bases from V and 5 bases from J, the junction contained 7 bases not matched to a gene. The length of the CDR3 is 16 residues. CDR1 is SGHRS and CDR2 is YFSETQ in the germline V gene. CDR3 region: CASSLAPSGGNNEQFF. CDR3 DNA: TGCGCCAGCAGCTTGGCCCCAAGCGGGGGAAACAATGAGCAGTTCTTC.

V and J are TRBV5-1 and TRBJ2-5; no clear D. Germline loops: CDR1 SGHRS, CDR2 YFSETQ. The CDR3 length is 15 residues. With 4 bases removed from V and 3 bases from J, the gap between germline ends came to 16 bases. The CDR3 protein is CASSPTATLEETQYF. CDR3 nucleotide sequence: TGCGCCAGCAGCCCTACGGCGACATTAGAAGAGACCCAGTACTTC. Looking up the rest from reference TRBV5-1 and TRBJ2-5 gives the full variable domain: KAGVTQTPRYLIKTRGQQVTLSCSPISGHRSVSWYQQTPGQGLQFLFEYFSETQRNKGNFPGRFSGRQFSNSRSEMNVSTLELGDSALYLCASSPTATLEETQYFGPGTRLLVL.

The genes are TRBV6-2 or TRBV6-3 and TRBJ2-5; TRBD2 matches 9 bases. The V gene end was trimmed by 2 bases and the J gene end by 1 base; junction bases not matched to a gene: 8. The CDR3 has 17 residues. From germline, CDR1 is MNHEY and CDR2 SVGEGT. The CDR3 DNA follows: TGTGCCAGCAGTTACGATCCTAGCGGGGCCTCCCAAGAGACCCAGTACTTC. This encodes CASSYDPSGASQETQYF.

This rearrangement joins TRBV13 to TRBJ1-2, with 10 bases lining up with TRBD1. After removal of 5 bases from V and 4 bases from J, the junction contained 4 bases not matched to a gene. Germline lookup yields CDR1 PRHDT and CDR2 FYEKMQ (reference sequence). The CDR3 runs 14 residues. The CDR3 nucleotides are TGTGCCAGCAGCGCGGGACAGGGGCCCTATGGCTACACCTTC. Amino acid sequence: CASSAGQGPYGYTF.

The chain has TRBV5-6 and TRBJ1-2; no firm D call. The CDR3 runs 14 residues. Germline V CDR1 and CDR2: SGHDT, YYEEEE. V shed 3 bases and J shed 4 bases, with 13 bases lying between them. The CDR3 nucleotides read TGTGCCAGCAGCTCAGGTACCATTACCTATGGCTACACCTTC. Its protein product is CASSSGTITYGYTF.

The chain couples TRBV5-1 to TRBJ2-5; 14 bases are shared with TRBD2. Per germline, CDR1 SGHRS and CDR2 YFSETQ. J lost 2 bases, V lost 4 bases, and 4 bases had no gene match. The CDR3 is 16 amino acids. The CDR3 DNA is TGCGCCAGCAGCCCGGGACTAGCGGGGGATCAAGAGACCCAGTACTTC. It codes for CASSPGLAGDQETQYF.

The chain carries TRBV7-2 and TRBJ1-4; 7 positions match TRBD1. After removal of 4 bases from V and 0 bases from J, the junction contained 5 bases not matched to a gene. From germline, CDR1 is SGHTA and CDR2 FQGNSA. This CDR3 region has 16 residues. CDR3 in amino acids: CASSSGQTATNEKLFF. CDR3 nucleotide sequence: TGTGCCAGCAGCTCGGGACAGACGGCAACTAATGAAAAACTGTTTTTT.

The chain links TRBV30 to TRBJ2-7; tentative D call: TRBD2 (5 bases). This CDR3 has 11 amino acids. CDR1 and CDR2 (germline): GTSNPN, SVGIG (reference sequence). V was clipped by 1 base and J by 5 bases, with 6 bases between them. The CDR3 region has the DNA TGTGCCTGGAGTGCTAGCCACGAGCAGTACTTC. Translation gives CAWSASHEQYF.

The rearrangement uses TRBV27 and TRBJ1-1; a possible D gene is TRBD1 (6 bases). Per germline, CDR1 MNHEY and CDR2 SMNVEV (reference sequence). This CDR3 has 17 residues. The V and J ends lost 2 bases and 1 base respectively, with 17 bases between them. CDR3 nucleotides: TGTGCCAGCAGTTTAAGGGGTCAGGGGCTGGGGAACACTGAAGCTTTCTTT. As protein: CASSLRGQGLGNTEAFF.